This T cell receptor (beta chain) was observed in a study of blood T cells in healthy people across ages. This clonotype showed up just a few times. Sample-barcoded 5' priming and a J-beta primer mix drove a second PCR of about 6 to 11 cycles. TCRdb re-called the 5' RACE reads with MiXCR, one entry per CDR3 protein. The sample has 450,000 to 700,000 distinct CDR3 sequences, roughly a quarter seen once; the top ten hold approximately 17%. Between the trimmed V and J ends, which lost 4 bases and 4 bases, there was a span of 16 bases. Per germline, CDR1 SGHTA and CDR2 FQGNSA. CDR3 length: 15 residues. This receptor was obtained from a woman in her 70s in good health. This chain links TRBV7-2 with TRBJ1-2; D gene uncertain. The sequencing sample was made of blood. Here the CDR3 DNA reads TGTGCCAGCAGCTCTTTCTCACCAGACCTCTATGGCTACACCTTC. This codes for CASSSFSPDLYGYTF.